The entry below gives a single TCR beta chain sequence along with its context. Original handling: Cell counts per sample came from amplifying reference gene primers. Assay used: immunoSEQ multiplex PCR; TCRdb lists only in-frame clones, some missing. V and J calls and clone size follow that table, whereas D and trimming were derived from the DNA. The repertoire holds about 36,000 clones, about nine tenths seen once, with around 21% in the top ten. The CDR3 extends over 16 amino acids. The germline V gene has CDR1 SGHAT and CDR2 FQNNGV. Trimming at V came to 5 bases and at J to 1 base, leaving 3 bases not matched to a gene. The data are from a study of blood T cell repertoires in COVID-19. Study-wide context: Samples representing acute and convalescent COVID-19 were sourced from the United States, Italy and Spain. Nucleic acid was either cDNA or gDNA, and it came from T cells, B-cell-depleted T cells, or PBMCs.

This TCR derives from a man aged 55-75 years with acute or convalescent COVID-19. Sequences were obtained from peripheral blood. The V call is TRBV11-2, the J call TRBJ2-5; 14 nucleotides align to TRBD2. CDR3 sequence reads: CASSPGTSGSQETQYF. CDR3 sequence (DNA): TGTGCCAGCAGCCCCGGGACTAGCGGGAGCCAAGAGACCCAGTACTTC.